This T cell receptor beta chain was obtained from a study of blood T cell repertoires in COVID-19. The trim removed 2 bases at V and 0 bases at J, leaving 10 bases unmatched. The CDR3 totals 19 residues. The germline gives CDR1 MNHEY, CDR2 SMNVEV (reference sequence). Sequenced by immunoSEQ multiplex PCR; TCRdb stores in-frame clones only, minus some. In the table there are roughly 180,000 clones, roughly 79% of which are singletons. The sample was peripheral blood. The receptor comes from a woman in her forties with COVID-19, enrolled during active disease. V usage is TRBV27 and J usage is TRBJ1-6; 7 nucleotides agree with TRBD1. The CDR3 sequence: CASSLSRPGQLSYNSPLHF. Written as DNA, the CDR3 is TGTGCCAGCAGTTTAAGTCGGCCGGGACAGCTCTCCTATAATTCACCCCTCCACTTT.